The 32 T cell receptor beta chains below all came from one sample that was sequenced in a study of PD-L1 blockade in urothelial cancer. Assay used: immunoSEQ multiplex PCR; TCRdb lists only in-frame clones, some missing. The sample consists of about 88,000 clones, roughly 90% of them appearing once. The sample was PBMCs, taken around atezolizumab (anti-PD-L1) treatment. These TCRs come from a man aged 55 to 70 with urothelial cancer.

V is TRBV5-1 and J is TRBJ1-2; 7 bases map to TRBD1. This CDR3 has 19 residues. Unmatched junction bases numbered 20, after V lost 2 bases and J lost 4 bases. Germline CDR1 reads SGHRS; CDR2 reads YFSETQ. The DNA of the CDR3 is TGCGCCAGCAGCTTTCGTCCTAACCTGACAGGGCTAATCGGCTATGGCTACACCTTC. Its translation is CASSFRPNLTGLIGYGYTF.

V is TRBV19 and J is TRBJ2-7, with 10 bases identical to TRBD2. Looked up from germline, CDR1 is LNHDA and CDR2 is SQIVND (reference sequence). V lost 6 bases to trimming and J lost 1 base; unmatched junction nucleotides: 6. The length of the CDR3 is 15 residues. The CDR3 DNA reads TGTGCCAGTAGCACGGGACTAGCGAATTCCTACGAGCAGTACTTC. Translating it yields CASSTGLANSYEQYF.

The chain is built from TRBV5-8 and TRBJ2-1; D may be TRBD1 (5 bases). Germline-derived CDR1 and CDR2 are SGHTS and YDEGEE. V dropped 0 bases and J dropped 0 bases, with 10 bases sitting between them. The CDR3 runs to 16 residues. The CDR3 is CASSLGTISSYNEQFF. For the CDR3, the DNA is TGTGCCAGCAGCTTGGGGACAATAAGCTCCTACAATGAGCAGTTCTTC. Drawing the rest from reference TRBV5-8 and TRBJ2-1, the complete variable domain is EAGVTQSPTHLIKTRGQQATLRCSPISGHTSVYWYQQALGLGLQFLLWYDEGEERNRGNFPPRFSGRQFPNYSSELNVNALELEDSALYLCASSLGTISSYNEQFFGPGTRLTVL.

The chain recombines TRBV7-2 with TRBJ2-1; D is uncertain. CDR3 size: 16 residues. The germline CDR1 and CDR2 sequences are SGHTA and FQGNSA. V dropped 1 base and J dropped 0 bases, with 10 bases sitting between them. CDR3 nucleotides: TGTGCCAGCAGCTTAGGACGGGTCCGCTCCTACAATGAGCAGTTCTTC. Its translation: CASSLGRVRSYNEQFF.

This clone has just one count. This chain joins TRBV7-6 and TRBJ2-1; 9 bases match TRBD2. Germline V lookup: CDR1 SGHVS, CDR2 FNYEAQ. V lost 0 bases and J lost 8; bases outside the gene matches: 2. CDR3 length: 14 amino acids. As DNA, the CDR3 is TGTGCCAGCAGCTTAGCGGAGCGGGGGGATGAGCAGTTCTTC. The encoded protein is CASSLAERGDEQFF.

The chain employs TRBV28 and TRBJ2-1; D unresolved. Trimming removed 7 bases from V and 0 bases from J, with 4 bases in between. Germline CDR1 is MDHEN and CDR2 is SYDVKM. The CDR3 covers 12 residues. The CDR3, as DNA: TGTGCCAGCATGAGCTCCTACAATGAGCAGTTCTTC. The encoded protein is CASMSSYNEQFF.

The V gene is TRBV5-5, the J gene TRBJ1-1; D perhaps matches TRBD1 (6 bases). The CDR3 length is 14 residues. Trimming removed 4 bases at V and 1 base at J, with 11 bases between. Germline V lookup: CDR1 SGHKS, CDR2 YYEKEE (reference sequence). The CDR3 region has the DNA TGTGCCAGCAGCCCCCAGGGGCCGAACACTGAAGCTTTCTTT. Translating gives CASSPQGPNTEAFF.

This chain joins TRBV7-2 and TRBJ2-3, with unresolved D. The V end was cut by 2 bases, the J end by 2 bases, with 11 bases between. Germline V CDR1 and CDR2: SGHTA, FQGNSA. This CDR3 region has 15 residues. The CDR3 DNA reads TGTGCCAGCAGCTTACTACAGATTCACACAGATACGCAGTATTTT. It codes for CASSLLQIHTDTQYF.

The sample holds one count of this clone. This chain uses TRBV27 with TRBJ2-5; 8 bases line up with TRBD2. Germline loops: CDR1 MNHEY, CDR2 SMNVEV (reference sequence). Trimming removed 5 bases from V and 6 bases from J; junction bases left unmatched: 11. The CDR3 extends over 15 amino acids. The CDR3 DNA reads as TGTGCCAGCAGTACGATCCCCCTAGCGGGTCAGACCCAGTACTTC. Translation gives CASSTIPLAGQTQYF.

The J gene is TRBJ2-2, the V gene TRBV11-2; a possible D gene is TRBD2 (5 bases). Between the trimmed V and J ends, which lost 1 base and 6 bases, there was a span of 12 bases. The germline gives CDR1 SGHAT, CDR2 FQNNGV. This CDR3 region has 15 residues. The CDR3 nucleotides are TGTGCCAGCAGCTTAGGGACTCGCCTTGCCGGGGAGCTGTTTTTT. It encodes CASSLGTRLAGELFF.

This chain uses TRBV5-1 with TRBJ2-7; 11 nucleotides align to TRBD2. The CDR3 covers 15 residues. Germline CDR1 reads SGHRS; CDR2 reads YFSETQ. Trimming cost V 3 bases and J 2 bases; bases outside gene matches: 4. This chain's CDR3 is CASSSLAGGPYEQYF. The CDR3 DNA sequence: TGCGCCAGCAGCTCCCTAGCGGGGGGCCCCTACGAGCAGTACTTC.

The chain is built from TRBV6-1 and TRBJ1-5; D possibly corresponds to TRBD1 (6 bases). The CDR3 totals 13 residues. Germline values: CDR1 MNHNS, CDR2 SASEGT. V was shortened by 7 bases and J by 6 bases, with 13 bases between the two germline ends. The CDR3: CASNREIGQPQHF. The CDR3 nucleotides are TGTGCCAGCAACAGGGAGATCGGTCAGCCCCAGCATTTT.

J is TRBJ1-2 and V is TRBV4-1; D is unresolved. Germline V gene sequence: CDR1 MGHRA, CDR2 YSYEKL. The V end was cut by 0 bases, the J end by 1 base, with 9 bases between. This CDR3 has 15 amino acids. The CDR3 spells CASSQDLQRNYGYTF. The CDR3 nucleotides are TGCGCCAGCAGCCAAGATCTCCAGCGTAACTATGGCTACACCTTC.

This rearrangement joins TRBV9 to TRBJ1-5; the match to TRBD1 covers 7 bases. The V gene's germline CDR1 is SGDLS and CDR2 YYNGEE. The length of the CDR3 is 14 residues. The trim removed 5 bases at V and 1 base at J, leaving 3 bases unmatched. CDR3 sequence reads: CASSAQGSNQPQHF. The CDR3 DNA is TGTGCCAGCAGTGCACAGGGGAGCAATCAGCCCCAGCATTTT. Full variable domain (remainder filled in from reference TRBV9 and TRBJ1-5): DSGVTQTPKHLITATGQRVTLRCSPRSGDLSVYWYQQSLDQGLQFLIQYYNGEERAKGNILERFSAQQFPDLHSELNLSSLELGDSALYFCASSAQGSNQPQHFGDGTRLSIL.

This clone was recorded once. The chain combines TRBV10-1 with TRBJ2-7; weak D call: TRBD2 (5 bases). CDR3 length: 16 residues. Germline CDR1 WNHNN, CDR2 SYGVQD (reference sequence). V shed 0 bases and J shed 0 bases, with 12 bases lying between them. The CDR3 sequence: CASSESLGNPSYEQYF. CDR3 DNA sequence: TGCGCCAGCAGTGAGTCTCTCGGGAACCCCTCCTACGAGCAGTACTTC.

The sample holds a few counts of this clone. The chain uses TRBV7-9 and TRBJ2-2, with D possibly TRBD2 on 5 matching bases. With 2 bases removed from V and 2 bases from J, the gap between germline ends came to 9 bases. The CDR3 spans 15 residues. The germline V gene has CDR1 SEHNR and CDR2 FQNEAQ (reference sequence). The CDR3 bases are TGTGCCAGCAGCTTAAACGGACTTAACACCGGGGAGCTGTTTTTT. Translation gives CASSLNGLNTGELFF. Full variable domain (remainder filled in from reference TRBV7-9 and TRBJ2-2): DTGVSQNPRHKITKRGQNVTFRCDPISEHNRLYWYRQTLGQGPEFLTYFQNEAQLEKSRLLSDRFSAERPKGSFSTLEIQRTEQGDSAMYLCASSLNGLNTGELFFGEGSRLTVL.

The V call is TRBV20-1, the J call TRBJ2-1, with a tentative D call TRBD1 (6 bases). The germline V and J ends were trimmed by 6 bases and 7 bases, with 10 bases remaining between them. The CDR3 is 11 residues long. Looked up from germline, CDR1 is DFQATT and CDR2 is SNEGSKA (reference sequence). The CDR3 protein is CSALQGNEQFF. The CDR3 DNA sequence: TGCAGTGCCTTACAGGGTAATGAGCAGTTCTTC.

The rearrangement uses TRBV6-6 and TRBJ1-1; D call uncertain. Germline V gene data show CDR1 as MNHNY and CDR2 as SVGAGI (reference sequence). This CDR3 region has 15 residues. V was cut by 11 bases and J by 0 bases, with 19 bases left in between. This CDR3 is CASFGRDSMNTEAFF. For the CDR3, the DNA is TGTGCCTCCTTCGGCCGGGATTCAATGAACACTGAAGCTTTCTTT.

The chain links TRBV6-5 to TRBJ1-1; 8 bases fit TRBD1. Germline assignment: CDR1 MNHEY and CDR2 SVGAGI. The ends lost 5 bases at V and 7 bases at J; junction bases unmatched: 3. The CDR3 contains 12 residues. The CDR3, as DNA: TGTGCCAGCAGTCCGGACAGGGTTGAAGCTTTCTTT. This gives the protein CASSPDRVEAFF.

The genes are TRBV5-5 and TRBJ2-7, with D hard to call. The germline V gene has CDR1 SGHKS and CDR2 YYEKEE (reference sequence). There are 16 residues in the CDR3. V shed 1 base and J shed 2 bases, with 16 bases lying between them. The CDR3 is CASSLYPDAVTYEQYF. CDR3 nucleotides: TGTGCCAGCAGCTTGTACCCCGACGCGGTTACCTACGAGCAGTACTTC.

The chain combines TRBV10-3 with TRBJ2-7; 9 positions agree with TRBD2. This CDR3 is 15 amino acids long. The V and J ends lost 3 bases and 3 bases, in that order; junction bases with no gene match: 6. The germline CDR1 and CDR2 sequences are ENHRY and SYGVKD. The DNA of the CDR3 is TGTGCCATCAGTGAAATATCGCGGGGGGGCTACGAGCAGTACTTC. Protein product: CAISEISRGGYEQYF.

The V gene is TRBV6-6, the J gene TRBJ1-6; a possible D gene is TRBD1 (6 bases). Germline CDR1 reads MNHNY; CDR2 reads SVGAGI (reference sequence). The CDR3 consists of 14 residues. Between the trimmed V and J ends, which lost 3 bases and 7 bases, there was a span of 10 bases. The CDR3 here is CASSYLQGNSPLHF. CDR3 coding DNA: TGTGCCAGCAGTTATTTACAGGGAAATTCACCCCTCCACTTT.

The CDR3: CASSDGSPYEQYF. The CDR3 DNA sequence: TGTGCCAGCAGTGATGGGAGCCCCTACGAGCAGTACTTC. The V and J genes are TRBV6-1 and TRBJ2-7, with D perhaps matching TRBD2 (5 bases). V was cut by 3 bases and J by 2 bases, with 8 bases left in between. The CDR3 sequence is 13 residues long. Germline V CDR1 and CDR2: MNHNS, SASEGT.

The rearrangement joins TRBV5-8 to TRBJ1-1; D remains unclear. In germline, CDR1 is SGHTS, CDR2 YDEGEE. The CDR3 sequence is 15 residues long. V lost 4 bases to trimming and J lost 0 bases, with 13 bases between them. CDR3 sequence reads: CASSQDGLLNTEAFF. CDR3 bases: TGTGCCAGCAGCCAGGACGGACTTCTGAACACTGAAGCTTTCTTT.

V gene TRBV7-9 combines with J gene TRBJ2-5; 7 nucleotides match TRBD2. The CDR3 is 14 amino acids. CDR1 is SEHNR and CDR2 is FQNEAQ in the germline V gene (reference sequence). The J segment lost 2 bases and the V segment lost 4 bases, leaving 4 bases of the junction unmatched. The chain's CDR3 is CASSSWGGQETQYF. CDR3 sequence (DNA): TGTGCCAGCAGCTCCTGGGGGGGACAAGAGACCCAGTACTTC.

This clone was seen a handful of times. This chain connects TRBV7-9 to TRBJ2-7, with a tentative D call TRBD1 (5 bases). Per germline, CDR1 SEHNR and CDR2 FQNEAQ (reference sequence). V lost 1 base and J 5 bases, leaving 12 bases between the germline ends. CDR3 length: 14 amino acids. The CDR3 here is CASSLEAGPDEQYF. CDR3 DNA: TGTGCCAGCAGCTTAGAGGCAGGGCCGGACGAGCAGTACTTC.

The rearrangement uses TRBV9 and TRBJ1-4; D is ambiguous. Per the germline V gene, CDR1 is SGDLS and CDR2 is YYNGEE. The CDR3 spans 13 residues. V lost 4 bases and J 1 base, leaving 5 bases between the germline ends. This chain's CDR3 is CASSPVTNEKLFF. CDR3 DNA sequence: TGTGCCAGCAGCCCGGTAACTAATGAAAAACTGTTTTTT.

V is TRBV19 and J is TRBJ1-1; D is undetermined. Germline lookup yields CDR1 LNHDA and CDR2 SQIVND (reference sequence). CDR3 length: 13 amino acids. The V and J ends lost 7 bases and 8 bases respectively, with 17 bases between them. For the CDR3, the DNA is TGTGCCAGTACCACCCGGGATAACCCCGAAGCTTTCTTT. Its translation: CASTTRDNPEAFF.

The V gene is TRBV10-3, the J gene TRBJ2-2; TRBD2 matches 8 bases. The CDR3 is 19 residues long. The germline gives CDR1 ENHRY, CDR2 SYGVKD. The V and J ends lost 3 bases and 4 bases, in that order; junction bases with no gene match: 16. The CDR3 DNA reads as TGTGCCATCAGTGAAGTAGAGGGAACCGGCGGGGGGTCCACCGGGGAGCTGTTTTTT. The encoded protein is CAISEVEGTGGGSTGELFF.

The V call is TRBV4-1, the J call TRBJ1-2, with 7 positions matching TRBD1. Germline trimming cut 0 bases from V and 0 bases from J; bases unmatched to any gene: 10. The CDR3 runs to 18 residues. Looked up from germline, CDR1 is MGHRA and CDR2 is YSYEKL. CDR3 in DNA: TGCGCCAGCAGCCAAGACTGGGGCAGGGGGTTAGCTAACTATGGCTACACCTTC. Translated, it gives CASSQDWGRGLANYGYTF.

The chain uses TRBV7-2 and TRBJ2-1, with a possible D match to TRBD2 (7 bases). The germline gives CDR1 SGHTA, CDR2 FQGNSA. This CDR3 has 18 amino acids. V lost 5 bases and J 9 bases, leaving 29 bases between the germline ends. CDR3 residues: CASSALSGASFGGAEQFF. The DNA of the CDR3 is TGTGCCAGCAGCGCACTTTCCGGGGCCAGCTTTGGGGGGGCTGAGCAGTTCTTC.

Worth noting for this clone: The junction shows a germline mismatch at one end, possibly a read error. V usage is TRBV20-1 and J usage is TRBJ1-2; D is perhaps TRBD1 (6 bases). Germline CDR1 and CDR2: DFQATT and SNEGSKA (reference sequence). The CDR3 contains 10 residues. Written as DNA, the CDR3 is TGCAGTGCTACCGAGGGGGGGTCCGTCTTC. Translation gives CSATEGGSVF.